These T cell receptor beta chains were read from a single sample in a study of a mutant IDH1 vaccine in newly diagnosed glioma. The data were produced by immunoSEQ multiplex PCR, yet TCRdb's version contains in-frame clones alone and is incomplete. Of roughly 110,000 clones listed, under 90% are singletons. These receptors' antigens are unknown. The sample in question was PBMCs, obtained from a glioma patient whose treatment included an IDH1 peptide vaccine. Receptors originate from a woman aged 50 to 60 with glioma. CDR3s include the opening cysteine and the closing phenylalanine or tryptophan. A D gene is named only where the DNA matches it firmly. Some rows mark clone size as missing; the rest say once, few, many or name a class of expanded clone.

cdr3_length v_call d_call clone_size cdr3_aa
16 TRBV28 . . CASTKLGSATTDTQYF
15 TRBV29-1 TRBD2 once CSVTASGNVIHEQFF
15 TRBV5-1 . . CASSLGPTYENTIYF
15 TRBV28 . . CASSLVRQGSQPQHF
13 TRBV7-9 TRBD1 . CASTTEGAGEQYF
14 TRBV5-4 . . CASSPGSFSYEQYF
16 TRBV2 . . CASSENWGSGANVLTF
18 TRBV5-1 TRBD2 . CASSRGTSGRAGDNEQFF
17 TRBV5-5 . . CASSLHSTDGGNTEAFF
11 TRBV5-1 . . CASSNEETQYF
14 TRBV5-4 TRBD2 . CASSFSGYGNIQYF
12 TRBV2 . . CASSDRRDEQFF
14 TRBV4-1 . . CASSQGEGYNEQFF
15 TRBV5-5 TRBD1 once CASSRKGTAEETQYF
14 TRBV7-6 . once CASSFGRDQETQYF
18 TRBV7-2 TRBD2 . CASSSHLGLAGVEREQFF
13 TRBV7-9 . . CASSLRPSNEQFF
16 TRBV15 TRBD1 . CATSPEGTGVLREQFF
16 TRBV28 . . CASSFWGQDSYNEQFF
16 TRBV7-3 . once CASSHAGGTSTDTQYF
14 TRBV2 TRBD2 once CANPGLAGNNEQFF
14 TRBV10-3 . . CAISGQGRTGELFF
11 TRBV6-6 . . CASRVTDTQYF
15 TRBV6-1 TRBD1 . CASGVGQGTSYEQYF
15 TRBV9 . . CASSGGTSSGNTIYF
18 TRBV7-6 TRBD1 . CASSLRDSGGIGNQPQHF
18 TRBV9 TRBD1 few CASSVSSRGQGTYNEQFF
14 TRBV5-1 TRBD1 . CASSRDRDLGEQYF
13 TRBV19 . . CASSIQIQETQYF
16 TRBV7-9 . . CASSWRGVYSQETQYF
14 TRBV19 . once CASRWGSSYNEQFF
15 TRBV6-5 TRBD2 . CASRTGLAGVNEQFF
15 TRBV7-2 TRBD2 once CASSRGLAGGHEQFF
16 TRBV4-1 TRBD1 once CASSRTDRAVNEKLFF
16 TRBV7-9 TRBD2 many CASSSRGGPNTGELFF
14 TRBV2 . . CASGGQGRLETQYF
15 TRBV5-4 . . CASSLGGGPVGPQHF
15 TRBV10-1 . . CASSEGRGVEDTQYF
13 TRBV11-2 . . CASSLERVQTQYF
14 TRBV6-5 . once CASSYSSPNTEAFF
13 TRBV10-3 . . CATSGTASYEQYF
15 TRBV30 . once CAWSVSGPGKATLHF
14 TRBV19 . . CASSLQRGRTEAFF
15 TRBV7-9 . . CASSSLNSVNTEAFF
15 TRBV6-5 . . CASSYGYRGDEKLFF
13 TRBV30 . . CAWDKGRGYEQFF
15 TRBV5-5 TRBD1 . CASSLWDSGDNTQYF
12 TRBV7-9 . . CASCLALEEQFF
16 TRBV7-9 TRBD2 . CASSRGLAGVGETQYF
15 TRBV9 TRBD1 few CASSAGQGHNQPQHF
16 TRBV28 TRBD1 . CASSLWGTGLQETQYF
12 TRBV30 TRBD1 . CAWSSGGKTQYF
13 TRBV7-9 . . CASISPERNEQFF
14 TRBV28 . . CASSSPAGFNGYTF
16 TRBV6-5 . . CASSYSMGRFQETQYF
15 TRBV4-1 . . CASSNGHATNEKLFF
13 TRBV6-6 . few CASSYPTRNEQYF